Below are 14 T cell receptor beta chains sequenced from a single sample in a study of identical twins. MiXCR, applied by TCRdb to the 5' RACE reads, yields one record per CDR3 protein. This table has 350,000 to 450,000 distinct CDR3 sequences, less than 20% appearing once. Material: naive T cells sorted from blood. The source is a man aged 50 or older in good health.

V and J are TRBV29-1 and TRBJ1-3; the D gene is possibly TRBD1 (5 bases). V was clipped by 6 bases and J by 0 bases, with 6 bases between them. Germline loops: CDR1 SQVTM, CDR2 ANQGSEA. The CDR3 length is 12 residues. The DNA of the CDR3 is TGCAGCGTACAGGACTCTGGAAACACCATATATTTT. It is translated as CSVQDSGNTIYF. The full variable domain, its missing parts supplied by reference TRBV29-1 and TRBJ1-3, is SAVISQKPSRDICQRGTSLTIQCQVDSQVTMMFWYRQQPGQSLTLIATANQGSEATYESGFVIDKFPISRPNLTFSTLTVSNMSPEDSSIYLCSVQDSGNTIYFGEGSWLTVV.

This clonotype came up many times. The gene calls are TRBV24-1 and TRBJ2-1, with no clear D. The V end was cut by 4 bases, the J end by 3 bases, with 15 bases between. The CDR3 totals 16 residues. Germline V gene lookup returns CDR1 KGHDR and CDR2 SFDVKD. CDR3 sequence: CATSDGSAPSYNEQFF. The CDR3 DNA reads as TGTGCCACCAGTGACGGATCCGCCCCGAGCTACAATGAGCAGTTCTTC.

V is TRBV4-1 and J is TRBJ2-5; perhaps TRBD2 as D (5 bases). V lost 4 bases and J lost 5, with 17 bases in between. Germline V lookup: CDR1 MGHRA, CDR2 YSYEKL. The CDR3 is made up of 15 amino acids. The CDR3 DNA reads TGCGCCAGCAGCCTAAGTACCCTTCGAGGGGAGACCCAGTACTTC. It translates to CASSLSTLRGETQYF.

In this sample, this clonotype turned up a few times. The V and J genes are TRBV6-1 and TRBJ2-3; 8 bases fit TRBD2. The V gene end was trimmed by 7 bases and the J gene end by 1 base; junction bases not matched to a gene: 7. Looked up from germline, CDR1 is MNHNS and CDR2 is SASEGT. This CDR3 spans 15 amino acids. CDR3 nucleotide sequence: TGTGCCAGCACGGGGCTAGCGGGCGGCACAGATACGCAGTATTTT. The encoded protein is CASTGLAGGTDTQYF.

This rearrangement joins TRBV5-6 to TRBJ2-1; possibly TRBD1 for D (5 bases). The V gene lost 0 bases and the J gene lost 2 bases, with 9 bases spanning the gap. CDR3 length equals 15 residues. Germline CDR1 is SGHDT and CDR2 is YYEEEE. CDR3 region: CASSLDRRTYNEQFF. The CDR3 DNA follows: TGTGCCAGCAGCTTGGACAGGCGAACCTACAATGAGCAGTTCTTC.

This chain connects TRBV6-1 to TRBJ1-1, with TRBD1 as a possible D gene (6 bases). This CDR3 has 15 amino acids. CDR1 MNHNS and CDR2 SASEGT come from the germline V gene. V gave up 6 bases and J gave up 5 bases, with 19 bases separating them. CDR3 amino acids: CASSPLVGGGTEAFF. The CDR3, as DNA: TGTGCCAGCAGCCCGTTAGTGGGGGGCGGAACTGAAGCTTTCTTT.

The V call is TRBV6-5, the J call TRBJ1-3; D is ambiguous. CDR3 length: 11 residues. Germline V gene data show CDR1 as MNHEY and CDR2 as SVGAGI. Trimming pared 7 bases from V and 0 bases from J, leaving 1 base between. For the CDR3, the DNA is TGTGCCAGCAACTCTGGAAACACCATATATTTT. Protein: CASNSGNTIYF.

This rearrangement joins TRBV5-1 to TRBJ2-3; 7 bases match TRBD1. CDR3 length: 16 amino acids. Germline CDR1 and CDR2: SGHRS and YFSETQ. V gave up 4 bases and J gave up 0 bases; unmatched junction bases: 8. The CDR3 spells CASSIPGQRSTDTQYF. CDR3 sequence (DNA): TGCGCCAGCAGCATACCGGGACAGCGGAGCACAGATACGCAGTATTTT.

This clonotype was seen a few times. V gene TRBV12-3 or TRBV12-4 combines with J gene TRBJ2-3; no clear D gene. V was clipped by 4 bases and J by 4 bases, with 6 bases between them. This CDR3 region has 12 residues. This CDR3 is CASSSQSDTQYF. The CDR3 region has the DNA TGTGCCAGCAGTTCACAGTCAGATACGCAGTATTTT.

This clonotype was detected a few times. Germline and junction disagree at one end, which may indicate a read error. The chain carries TRBV4-1 and TRBJ1-2, with 10 bases fitting TRBD1. The CDR3 is made up of 17 amino acids. The germline V gene encodes CDR1 MGHRA and CDR2 YSYEKL. The DNA for the CDR3 is TGCGCCAGCAGCCAAGTCATTTGGGACAGGGGAAACTCTGGCTACACCTTC. Its translation is CASSQVIWDRGNSGYTF.

About this clonotype itself: A junction boundary mismatches the germline segment, possibly from a read error. The chain combines TRBV7-9 with TRBJ1-1, with a possible D match to TRBD1 (6 bases). This CDR3 comprises 15 residues. Germline V gene lookup returns CDR1 SEHNR and CDR2 FQNEAQ (reference sequence). Written as DNA, the CDR3 is TGTGCCAGCAGCTTATTGGGGGCAGGGAACAATGAAGCTTTCTTT. Translated: CASSLLGAGNNEAFF.

The chain uses TRBV20-1 and TRBJ2-1; D may be TRBD2 (5 bases). Germline CDR1 reads DFQATT; CDR2 reads SNEGSKA (reference sequence). The CDR3 has 14 residues. V lost 3 bases, J lost 7 bases, and 16 bases lay in between. The CDR3 here is CSASPAAWTNEQFF. Here the CDR3 DNA reads TGCAGTGCTAGTCCAGCGGCCTGGACTAATGAGCAGTTCTTC.

At least ten counts were recorded for this clonotype. The genes are TRBV5-1 and TRBJ2-7; 11 bases align to TRBD2. This CDR3 region has 15 residues. V lost 4 bases and J lost 0; bases outside the gene matches: 3. Per germline, CDR1 SGHRS and CDR2 YFSETQ. CDR3 nucleotides: TGCGCCAGCAGCAGGACTAGCGGGTACTCCTACGAGCAGTACTTC. Amino acids: CASSRTSGYSYEQYF.

The chain recombines TRBV13 with TRBJ2-3, with TRBD2 matching 8 bases. This CDR3 comprises 18 residues. Germline V gives CDR1 PRHDT, CDR2 FYEKMQ (reference sequence). J lost 2 bases, V lost 5 bases, and 15 bases had no gene match. The CDR3 loop is CASSPVPAAGANTDTQYF. CDR3 in DNA: TGTGCCAGCAGCCCAGTTCCGGCAGCGGGGGCAAACACAGATACGCAGTATTTT.